A single sample gave rise to the 19 T cell receptor beta chains below, sequenced in a study of identical twins listed by TCRdb under 2016. The method behind the library was 5' RACE. TCRdb shows the sequencer as Illumina HiSeq 2000. TCRdb ran its own pipeline on the public reads, namely fastp trimming at Q25 and MiXCR clone calling, and kept in-frame beta chains. Rows are combined by CDR3 protein, so each entry shows the most common genes and DNA. The sample table holds 450,000 to 600,000 distinct CDR3 sequences, of which about a fifth were seen once. Around 0.47% of the sample lies in the top ten. These sequences were also reported in another study, on yellow fever vaccine responses in identical twins.

The sample consisted of CD4+ T cells sorted from blood. The origin of the receptors is a woman in her late teens or twenties in good health.

V and J are TRBV2 and TRBJ2-5; D remains ambiguous. The V gene lost 4 bases and the J gene lost 3 bases, with 9 bases spanning the gap. The CDR3 is 13 residues long. Germline-derived CDR1 and CDR2 are SNHLY and FYNNEI. The CDR3 is CASSVFGEETQYF. The CDR3 DNA reads as TGTGCCAGCAGTGTTTTTGGGGAAGAGACCCAGTACTTC.

This clonotype came up a few times. The chain couples TRBV29-1 to TRBJ2-1; 12 positions agree with TRBD2. Trimming took 5 bases from V and 8 from J; bases not matched to a gene: 10. This CDR3 comprises 15 residues. Per germline, CDR1 SQVTM and CDR2 ANQGSEA. The CDR3 nucleotides read TGCAGCGTTCAAGGACTAGCGGGGCGGGTTGATGAGCAGTTCTTC. Amino acids: CSVQGLAGRVDEQFF.

The sample holds many counts of this clonotype. This chain uses TRBV3-1 with TRBJ2-1; weak D call: TRBD2 (6 bases). V dropped 0 bases and J dropped 8 bases, with 17 bases sitting between them. The CDR3 spans 16 residues. Looked up from germline, CDR1 is LGHDT and CDR2 is YNNKEL (reference sequence). Here the CDR3 DNA reads TGTGCCAGCAGCCAAGATCTAACGGGAGAAGGCGATGAGCAGTTCTTC. This codes for CASSQDLTGEGDEQFF.

The chain employs TRBV12-3 or TRBV12-4 and TRBJ2-1; 8 bases align to TRBD2. With V trimmed by 6 bases and J by 4 bases, 14 bases remained unmatched. The CDR3 has 17 amino acids. This CDR3 is CASRRPLTGGSYNEQFF. The CDR3 region has the DNA TGTGCCAGCAGGCGCCCCTTAACGGGAGGGTCTTACAATGAGCAGTTCTTC.

This chain joins TRBV7-2 and TRBJ2-1; 14 nucleotides agree with TRBD2. Trimming took 4 bases from V and 7 from J; bases not matched to a gene: 3. The CDR3 is made up of 15 amino acids. Germline V gene data show CDR1 as SGHTA and CDR2 as FQGNSA. This CDR3 is CASSWGLAGVNEQFF. DNA for the CDR3: TGTGCCAGCAGCTGGGGACTAGCGGGAGTTAATGAGCAGTTCTTC.

The sample holds a few counts of this clonotype. The genes are TRBV21-1 and TRBJ2-1; TRBD2 was called by the table and not checked on the DNA. TRBV21-1 is assigned pseudogene status. This CDR3 region has 17 residues. The chain's CDR3 is CASSWDGSAGSGHEQFF. CDR3 bases: TGTGCCAGCAGCTGGGATGGGAGTGCCGGGAGCGGCCATGAGCAGTTCTTC.

The rearrangement links TRBV5-1 to TRBJ1-1; the match to TRBD1 covers 7 bases. Germline V gene sequence: CDR1 SGHRS, CDR2 YFSETQ. The CDR3 runs to 14 residues. V trimming: 4 bases; J trimming: 3 bases; junction bases outside the gene matches: 6. The CDR3 sequence: CASSSKDRYTEAFF. The CDR3 DNA reads TGCGCCAGCAGCAGTAAGGACAGGTACACTGAAGCTTTCTTT.

CDR3 amino acids: CASTYRGLSYEQYF. The CDR3 bases are TGTGCCAGCACCTACAGGGGGCTGTCCTACGAGCAGTACTTC. The V gene is TRBV12-3 or TRBV12-4, the J gene TRBJ2-7; 9 positions agree with TRBD1. This CDR3 region has 14 residues. V shed 7 bases, J shed 1 base, and the junction held 5 bases outside the gene matches.

CDR3 protein: CASSLGTTSGGSLTEYF. The DNA of the CDR3 is TGTGCCAGCAGCTTAGGGACGACTAGCGGGGGGAGCTTAACGGAGTATTTT. This chain uses TRBV11-2 with TRBJ2-3; 13 bases match TRBD2. The junction had 14 bases not matched to a gene; V was cut back by 1 base and J by 13 bases. This CDR3 has 17 residues. Per the germline V gene, CDR1 is SGHAT and CDR2 is FQNNGV. The whole variable domain, remainder taken from reference TRBV11-2 and TRBJ2-3, is EAGVAQSPRYKIIEKRQSVAFWCNPISGHATLYWYQQILGQGPKLLIQFQNNGVVDDSQLPKDRFSAERLKGVDSTLKIQPAKLEDSAVYLCASSLGTTSGGSLTEYFGPGTRLTVL.

This clonotype has more than one count but fewer than ten. The V gene is TRBV29-1, the J gene TRBJ2-5; TRBD2 might be the D (6 bases). CDR1 and CDR2 from the germline V gene are SQVTM and ANQGSEA. This CDR3 has 12 amino acids. V was cut by 3 bases and J by 5 bases, with 10 bases left in between. CDR3 in amino acids: CSVDQGGETQYF. Here the CDR3 DNA reads TGCAGCGTTGACCAGGGAGGCGAGACCCAGTACTTC.

This clonotype showed up just a few times. V and J are TRBV7-9 and TRBJ1-4; the match to TRBD1 covers 7 bases. The CDR3 runs to 16 residues. In germline, CDR1 is SEHNR, CDR2 FQNEAQ (reference sequence). Unmatched junction bases numbered 5, after V lost 1 base and J lost 3 bases. CDR3 region: CASSLGEGASNEKLFF. The DNA of the CDR3 is TGTGCCAGCAGCTTAGGGGAGGGGGCGTCTAATGAAAAACTGTTTTTT.

This clonotype showed up just a few times. The chain is built from TRBV12-3 or TRBV12-4 and TRBJ2-2; 10 nucleotides agree with TRBD2. With V trimmed by 3 bases and J by 3 bases, 4 bases remained unmatched. The CDR3 has 16 amino acids. The CDR3 DNA reads as TGTGCCAGCAGTTTTATCCTAGCGGGAGACACCGGGGAGCTGTTTTTT. It codes for CASSFILAGDTGELFF.

This clonotype was seen a few times. The rearrangement joins TRBV11-2 to TRBJ2-3; 8 bases are a match to TRBD1. The V gene end was trimmed by 6 bases and the J gene end by 1 base; junction bases not matched to a gene: 6. There are 15 residues in the CDR3. Germline CDR1 is SGHAT and CDR2 is FQNNGV. CDR3 loop: CASRASTGGTDTQYF. CDR3 bases: TGTGCCAGCAGGGCCTCGACAGGGGGCACAGATACGCAGTATTTT.

The J gene is TRBJ2-3, the V gene TRBV29-1; D may correspond to TRBD1 or TRBD2 (5 bases each). The V gene lost 8 bases and the J gene lost 1 base, with 10 bases spanning the gap. The CDR3 runs to 12 residues. CDR1 and CDR2 (germline): SQVTM, ANQGSEA. For the CDR3, the DNA is TGCAGCAGCCGGGACGGCACAGATACGCAGTATTTT. Translating gives CSSRDGTDTQYF.

V gene TRBV20-1 combines with J gene TRBJ2-4, with 7 bases aligning to TRBD2. The CDR3 extends over 17 amino acids. With V trimmed by 5 bases and J by 0 bases, 13 bases remained unmatched. The germline gives CDR1 DFQATT, CDR2 SNEGSKA (reference sequence). CDR3 sequence: CSAQDPGGTLAKNIQYF. In DNA form, the CDR3 reads TGCAGTGCTCAGGATCCGGGGGGAACTCTAGCCAAAAACATTCAGTACTTC.

V usage is TRBV10-3 and J usage is TRBJ2-1; 13 bases fit TRBD2. CDR1 is ENHRY and CDR2 is SYGVKD in the germline V gene. Trimming cost V 6 bases and J 5 bases; bases outside gene matches: 4. The CDR3 consists of 15 residues. For the CDR3, the DNA is TGTGCCATCAGGGGACTAGCGGGGTCCGACAATGAGCAGTTCTTC. Translation gives CAIRGLAGSDNEQFF.

The chain carries TRBV7-3 and TRBJ1-1; the D gene is possibly TRBD1 (5 bases). CDR1 and CDR2 from the germline V gene are SGHTA and FQGTGA. Trimming cost V 11 bases and J 1 base, with 17 bases left between them. This CDR3 spans 14 amino acids. CDR3 nucleotide sequence: TGTGCCCGTGACAACCGGGGACGGAACACTGAAGCTTTCTTT. This codes for CARDNRGRNTEAFF.

This rearrangement joins TRBV7-6 to TRBJ2-2; a possible D gene is TRBD1 (5 bases). V was clipped by 3 bases and J by 5 bases, with 13 bases between them. This CDR3 comprises 15 residues. Per germline, CDR1 SGHVS and CDR2 FNYEAQ. Here the CDR3 DNA reads TGTGCCAGCAGCTTGTCAACCCCAGGGACCGGGGAGCTGTTTTTT. Encoded protein: CASSLSTPGTGELFF.

Concerning this clonotype: One end of the junction varies from germline; a read error may be responsible. The gene calls are TRBV7-9 and TRBJ2-1, with 7 bases fitting TRBD1. This CDR3 is 15 amino acids long. Germline V gene lookup returns CDR1 SEHNR and CDR2 FQNEAQ (reference sequence). CDR3 region: CASSSYRGVYYEQFF. For the CDR3, the DNA is TGTGCCAGCAGCTCCTACAGGGGAGTCTACTATGAGCAGTTCTTC.